Listed below are T cell receptor beta chains from one sample, sequenced in a study of blood T cell repertoires in COVID-19. Sequencing was performed with immunoSEQ multiplex PCR; in TCRdb, only in-frame clones are kept and a portion is missing. The sample has some 230,000 clones; around four fifths are singletons. The sequenced sample was peripheral blood. Every receptor here comes from a woman older than 75 with COVID-19, enrolled during active disease. Both conserved end residues are part of each CDR3. D genes are given only for firm matches. A row's size may be missing; if present it is once, few, many or a size class.

clone_size: .
v_call: TRBV2
j_call: TRBJ2-7
cdr3_length: 13
d_call: TRBD1
cdr3_nt: TGTGCCAGCAGTGTGGTGGGACAGGGGGAGCAGTACTTC
cdr3_aa: CASSVVGQGEQYF

clone_size: .
v_call: TRBV19
j_call: TRBJ1-1
cdr3_length: 13
d_call: .
cdr3_nt: TGTGCCAGTAGTACAGGGATGAACACTGAAGCTTTCTTT
cdr3_aa: CASSTGMNTEAFF

clone_size: .
v_call: TRBV10-3
j_call: TRBJ1-2
cdr3_length: 12
d_call: .
cdr3_nt: TGTGCCATCAGTGAGGGGGCCGTCGGCTACACCTTC
cdr3_aa: CAISEGAVGYTF

clone_size: once
v_call: TRBV5-1
j_call: TRBJ1-2
cdr3_length: 12
d_call: .
cdr3_nt: TGCGCCAGCAGCTTGGATCGCTATGGCTACACCTTC
cdr3_aa: CASSLDRYGYTF

clone_size: .
v_call: TRBV19
j_call: TRBJ1-4
cdr3_length: 14
d_call: TRBD1
cdr3_nt: TGTGCCACCTCACAGGGGGGGCAGAATGAAAAACTGTTTTTT
cdr3_aa: CATSQGGQNEKLFF

clone_size: once
v_call: TRBV9
j_call: TRBJ1-2
cdr3_length: 12
d_call: .
cdr3_nt: TGTGCCAGCAGCCCTCAGCAGGGAGGCTACACCTTC
cdr3_aa: CASSPQQGGYTF

clone_size: .
v_call: TRBV6-2/TRBV6-3
j_call: TRBJ2-7
cdr3_length: 14
d_call: TRBD1
cdr3_nt: TGTGCCAGCAGTTACTCGCGACAGGGCTACGAGCAGTACTTC
cdr3_aa: CASSYSRQGYEQYF

clone_size: .
v_call: TRBV5-1
j_call: TRBJ1-2
cdr3_length: 14
d_call: .
cdr3_nt: TGCGCCAGCAGCTTGGATGGCGGTAACTATGGCTACACCTTC
cdr3_aa: CASSLDGGNYGYTF

clone_size: .
v_call: TRBV4-2
j_call: TRBJ2-3
cdr3_length: 16
d_call: TRBD2
cdr3_nt: TGTGCCAGCAGCCAAGGGCCAGCGGGGAGCACAGATACGCAGTATTTT
cdr3_aa: CASSQGPAGSTDTQYF

clone_size: .
v_call: TRBV5-1
j_call: TRBJ1-2
cdr3_length: 13
d_call: .
cdr3_nt: TGCGCCAGCAGCTTGCAGGGAGGCGATGGCTACACCTTC
cdr3_aa: CASSLQGGDGYTF

clone_size: .
v_call: TRBV2
j_call: TRBJ1-3
cdr3_length: 15
d_call: TRBD1
cdr3_nt: TGTGCCAGCAGTCCTACAGGGGTCCCTGGAAACACCATATATTTT
cdr3_aa: CASSPTGVPGNTIYF

clone_size: .
v_call: TRBV7-9
j_call: TRBJ1-6
cdr3_length: 13
d_call: .
cdr3_nt: TGTGCCAGCAGCTTAGTCCCGGGAGAGCCCCTCCACTTT
cdr3_aa: CASSLVPGEPLHF

clone_size: .
v_call: TRBV5-1
j_call: TRBJ2-3
cdr3_length: 15
d_call: .
cdr3_nt: TGCGCCAGCAGCCAAGACGGGGGGCCGGGAGATACGCAGTATTTT
cdr3_aa: CASSQDGGPGDTQYF

clone_size: .
v_call: TRBV14
j_call: TRBJ2-7
cdr3_length: 11
d_call: .
cdr3_nt: TGTGCCAGCAGCCAAGGGAGGGTCCAGTACTTC
cdr3_aa: CASSQGRVQYF

clone_size: .
v_call: TRBV5-1
j_call: TRBJ2-2
cdr3_length: 15
d_call: .
cdr3_nt: TGCGCCAGCAGCCCCCAGGGAAAGGAAACCGGGGAGCTGTTTTTT
cdr3_aa: CASSPQGKETGELFF

clone_size: .
v_call: TRBV14
j_call: TRBJ2-7
cdr3_length: 12
d_call: .
cdr3_nt: TGTGCCAGCAGCCAAGGAAGCCACGAGCAGTACTTC
cdr3_aa: CASSQGSHEQYF

clone_size: .
v_call: TRBV6-5
j_call: TRBJ1-5
cdr3_length: 16
d_call: .
cdr3_nt: TGTGCCAGCAGTTACTCACACAACAGAGACAATCAGCCCCAGCATTTT
cdr3_aa: CASSYSHNRDNQPQHF

clone_size: .
v_call: TRBV6-6
j_call: TRBJ2-3
cdr3_length: 13
d_call: .
cdr3_nt: TGTGCCAGCAGTAGTCTCCCGGCAGATACGCAGTATTTT
cdr3_aa: CASSSLPADTQYF